This T cell receptor (beta chain) was identified during a study of cytotoxic CD8 clonotypes in ibrutinib-treated CLL. Germline CDR1 reads LGHNA; CDR2 reads YSLEER. V was cut by 4 bases and J by 0 bases, with 11 bases left in between. This CDR3 region has 15 residues. Profiled with immunoSEQ multiplex PCR; TCRdb holds only in-frame clones, not every one. Among some 120,000 clones listed, more than 55% were seen once. This TCR was recovered from a human donor with chronic lymphocytic leukemia. The sequences come from PBMCs, collected after 24 months of ibrutinib treatment. The gene calls are TRBV4-3 and TRBJ2-3; weak D call: TRBD2 (6 bases). Written as DNA, the CDR3 is TGCGCCAGCAGCCTAGCGGCCTCTAGCACAGATACGCAGTATTTT. Its translation: CASSLAASSTDTQYF.